This entry is about one T cell receptor (beta chain). What it binds is unknown. TCRdb's table, derived via immunoSEQ multiplex PCR, lists solely in-frame clones and lacks some. The table includes 55,000 to 80,000 clones, approximately 80% detected once. Ipilimumab-mediated CTLA-4 blockade plus focal radiation was given to patients having chemo-refractory metastatic non-small-cell lung cancer. Looked up from germline, CDR1 is SGHRS and CDR2 is YFSETQ. The CDR3 is 14 amino acids. Trimming removed 6 bases from V and 8 bases from J; junction bases left unmatched: 13. These data are taken from a study of radiotherapy plus CTLA-4 blockade in lung cancer. As for the study in general: Disease control was seen in approximately 31% of patients, objective responses in about 18%.

Study-level results: There was expansion of tumor-derived TCR clones in blood after radiotherapy plus ipilimumab.

V gene TRBV5-1 combines with J gene TRBJ1-1; 7 nucleotides match TRBD1. The receptor comes from a human donor with non-small cell lung cancer who had a complete response to radiotherapy plus ipilimumab. The sequenced sample was peripheral blood, obtained from a patient treated with radiotherapy plus ipilimumab. The CDR3 is CASTETGPRREAFF. In DNA, the CDR3 is TGCGCCAGCACCGAGACAGGGCCGAGAAGGGAAGCTTTCTTT. The full variable domain, its missing parts supplied by reference TRBV5-1 and TRBJ1-1, is KAGVTQTPRYLIKTRGQQVTLSCSPISGHRSVSWYQQTPGQGLQFLFEYFSETQRNKGNFPGRFSGRQFSNSRSEMNVSTLELGDSALYLCASTETGPRREAFFGQGTRLTVV.